A single sample is the source of the 29 T cell receptor beta chains below, sequenced in a study of blood T cell repertoires in COVID-19 (TCRdb year 2020). Receptor amplification or capture employed the immunoSEQ multiplex PCR assay. As stored in TCRdb, this immuneACCESS dataset retains in-frame rearrangements with V and J assigned. A fraction of the clones does not appear; measured against another copy, unresolved V genes explain less than half of the discrepancy, and the remainder lacks a known reason. The sample table contains 310,000 or so clones; only one count was recorded for roughly 86% of them. The ten largest clones add up to 9.5% to 10% of the sample. Sequencing was carried out using peripheral blood. The receptors stem from a man between 25 and 39 years old with COVID-19, enrolled during active disease.

The chain is built from TRBV4-3 and TRBJ1-5; perhaps TRBD1 as D (6 bases). V lost 0 bases to trimming and J lost 5 bases, with 14 bases between them. Per the germline V gene, CDR1 is LGHNA and CDR2 is YSLEER. This CDR3 spans 16 amino acids. The CDR3 loop is CASSQDWRRGYQPQHF. The CDR3 DNA reads TGCGCCAGCAGCCAAGATTGGCGCAGGGGATATCAGCCCCAGCATTTT.

As DNA, the CDR3 is TGTGCCTGGAGTCGCGGCCGGCGGGGATCCACTGAAGCTTTCTTT. Translated, it gives CAWSRGRRGSTEAFF. The V gene is TRBV30, the J gene TRBJ1-1, with no clear D. Germline lookup yields CDR1 GTSNPN and CDR2 SVGIG (reference sequence). This CDR3 is 15 amino acids long. V was trimmed by 2 bases and J by 4 bases, leaving 17 bases between them.

The rearrangement uses TRBV6-5 and TRBJ2-3; perhaps TRBD2 as D (5 bases). V was pared by 2 bases and J by 1 base, with 13 bases between. The CDR3 runs to 16 residues. Germline V gives CDR1 MNHEY, CDR2 SVGAGI. CDR3 region: CASSYERESGTDTQYF. The CDR3 DNA reads as TGTGCCAGCAGTTACGAGAGGGAGAGTGGCACAGATACGCAGTATTTT.

This clone was seen a few times. The J gene is TRBJ1-1, the V gene TRBV6-5, with 8 bases that match TRBD1. The CDR3 contains 13 residues. CDR1 is MNHEY and CDR2 is SVGAGI in the germline V gene. The V and J ends lost 6 bases and 4 bases, in that order; junction bases with no gene match: 4. The CDR3 is CASSLTGGTEAFF. The CDR3 bases are TGTGCCAGCAGCCTTACAGGGGGCACTGAAGCTTTCTTT.

The chain uses TRBV28 and TRBJ2-3; D call uncertain. The V gene lost 8 bases and the J gene lost 7 bases, with 4 bases spanning the gap. Germline CDR1 MDHEN, CDR2 SYDVKM. This CDR3 has 9 amino acids. This chain's CDR3 is CASLYTQYF. The CDR3 nucleotides are TGTGCCAGCCTTTATACGCAGTATTTT.

This chain connects TRBV5-4 to TRBJ1-1, with 8 bases lining up with TRBD1. The V segment lost 4 bases and the J segment 0 bases; nucleotides outside the gene matches: 8. The CDR3 is made up of 16 amino acids. Germline values: CDR1 SGHNT, CDR2 YYREEE (reference sequence). CDR3 residues: CASSPGQGLMNTEAFF. The CDR3, as DNA: TGTGCCAGCAGCCCAGGACAGGGCCTTATGAACACTGAAGCTTTCTTT.

The chain uses TRBV3-1 (or the pseudogene TRBV3-2) and TRBJ2-1, with 8 nucleotides matching TRBD2. Germline CDR1 reads LGHDT; CDR2 reads YNNKEL (reference sequence). The CDR3 has 15 amino acids. V gave up 1 base and J gave up 9 bases; unmatched junction bases: 8. The CDR3: CASSQAGGGRVEQFF. CDR3 coding DNA: TGTGCCAGCAGCCAAGCGGGGGGGGGACGCGTTGAGCAGTTCTTC.

CDR3 loop: CASSLGYRGTDTQYF. As DNA, the CDR3 is TGTGCCAGCAGCTTAGGGTACAGGGGCACAGATACGCAGTATTTT. This chain connects TRBV7-2 to TRBJ2-3, with D possibly being TRBD1 (6 bases). Between the trimmed V and J ends, which lost 1 base and 1 base, there was a span of 9 bases. The germline V gene encodes CDR1 SGHTA and CDR2 FQGNSA. This CDR3 is built from 15 residues.

V gene TRBV5-6 combines with J gene TRBJ2-7, with 11 bases aligning to TRBD1. Trimming at V came to 5 bases and at J to 6 bases, leaving 10 bases not matched to a gene. CDR3 length: 15 amino acids. The V gene's germline CDR1 is SGHDT and CDR2 YYEEEE. CDR3 bases: TGTGCCAGCAGTTCCGGGACAGGGGGTTTCCTCGAGCAGTACTTC. It specifies CASSSGTGGFLEQYF.

The V gene is TRBV15, the J gene TRBJ1-1; no clear D gene. V was shortened by 1 base and J by 1 base, with 4 bases between the two germline ends. Germline CDR1 reads LNHNV; CDR2 reads YYDKDF (reference sequence). The CDR3 spans 13 residues. CDR3 coding DNA: TGTGCCACCAGCAGAGTCGGGAACACTGAAGCTTTCTTT. Translated, it gives CATSRVGNTEAFF. The full variable domain, completed using reference TRBV15 and TRBJ1-1, is DAMVIQNPRYQVTQFGKPVTLSCSQTLNHNVMYWYQQKSSQAPKLLFHYYDKDFNNEADTPDNFQSRRPNTSFCFLDIRSPGLGDTAMYLCATSRVGNTEAFFGQGTRLTVV.

The V and J genes are TRBV10-3 and TRBJ2-5; a weak D match, TRBD2 (5 bases). The V end lost 2 bases, the J end lost 5 bases, and 12 bases lay between the germline ends. Germline V gene sequence: CDR1 ENHRY, CDR2 SYGVKD. CDR3 length: 14 residues. The CDR3 here is CAISEGRGGETQYF. Here the CDR3 DNA reads TGTGCCATCAGTGAGGGTCGGGGTGGGGAGACCCAGTACTTC.

The table lists this clone with a count of one. J is TRBJ1-3 and V is TRBV7-2; D gene ambiguous. The V end lost 1 base, the J end lost 8 bases, and 18 bases lay between the germline ends. Germline values: CDR1 SGHTA, CDR2 FQGNSA. This CDR3 spans 16 amino acids. This CDR3 is CASSLVALTLGDTIYF. CDR3 nucleotides: TGTGCCAGCAGCTTAGTGGCCCTAACCCTGGGCGACACCATATATTTT.

The chain has TRBV6-2 or TRBV6-3 and TRBJ1-1; unclear D gene. The CDR3 sequence is 14 residues long. V lost 4 bases, J lost 3 bases, and 12 bases lay in between. CDR1 and CDR2 (germline): MNHEY, SVGEGT. The CDR3 spells CASSLAESYTEAFF. CDR3 DNA sequence: TGTGCCAGCAGTTTGGCGGAATCTTACACTGAAGCTTTCTTT.

This clone showed up just a few times. The chain links TRBV30 to TRBJ1-5, with D uncertain. The CDR3 contains 14 residues. CDR1 GTSNPN and CDR2 SVGIG come from the germline V gene (reference sequence). The ends were cut back, 0 bases at V and 2 bases at J, with 8 bases in the middle. The CDR3 is CAWSVVYGNQPQHF. CDR3 nucleotides: TGTGCCTGGAGTGTGGTCTATGGCAATCAGCCCCAGCATTTT. Drawing the rest from reference TRBV30 and TRBJ1-5, the complete variable domain is SQTIHQWPATLVQPVGSPLSLECTVEGTSNPNLYWYRQAAGRGLQLLFYSVGIGQISSEVPQNLSASRPQDRQFILSSKKLLLSDSGFYLCAWSVVYGNQPQHFGDGTRLSIL.

The chain links TRBV6-2 or TRBV6-3 to TRBJ2-3; 11 positions match TRBD1. V was clipped by 5 bases and J by 0 bases; unmatched bases: 10. The germline CDR1 and CDR2 sequences are MNHEY and SVGEGT. The CDR3 length is 18 residues. The CDR3 protein is CASSPWTGGGRSTDTQYF. The CDR3 nucleotides are TGTGCCAGCAGTCCCTGGACAGGGGGCGGGAGAAGCACAGATACGCAGTATTTT.

The rearrangement uses TRBV30 and TRBJ1-4; no clear D. This CDR3 spans 10 amino acids. Germline V gene lookup returns CDR1 GTSNPN and CDR2 SVGIG (reference sequence). Deletions cut 2 bases from V and 8 bases from J, with 3 bases between. The CDR3 sequence: CAWSREKLFF. In DNA, the CDR3 is TGTGCCTGGAGTCGGGAAAAACTGTTTTTT.

The V call is TRBV2, the J call TRBJ2-1; 9 bases fit TRBD1. V gave up 8 bases and J gave up 5 bases; unmatched junction bases: 4. The CDR3 is 13 residues long. Germline V CDR1 and CDR2: SNHLY, FYNNEI. The CDR3 coding sequence is TGTGCCAGCGTAAGGGACAGGGACAATGAGCAGTTCTTC. It translates to CASVRDRDNEQFF.

The J gene is TRBJ2-2, the V gene TRBV5-1; 11 positions agree with TRBD2. The V gene end was trimmed by 4 bases and the J gene end by 9 bases; junction bases not matched to a gene: 11. CDR1 and CDR2 from the germline V gene are SGHRS and YFSETQ. The CDR3 length is 16 residues. Here the CDR3 reads CASSLQLAGVSRELFF. As DNA, the CDR3 is TGCGCCAGCAGCCTTCAACTAGCGGGAGTCAGCCGGGAGCTGTTTTTT.

This sequence joins TRBV12-3 or TRBV12-4 and TRBJ1-2, with TRBD1 identical over 7 bases. The CDR3 sequence is 13 residues long. V was pared by 2 bases and J by 5 bases, with 2 bases of the junction left unmatched. CDR3 residues: CASSLTGQYGYTF. DNA for the CDR3: TGTGCCAGCAGTTTAACGGGACAGTATGGCTACACCTTC.

The CDR3 nucleotides are TGTGCCAGCAACACAGGGACAGCAATCGGGGAGCTGTTTTTT. It yields the protein CASNTGTAIGELFF. The gene calls are TRBV9 and TRBJ2-2; 7 bases are a match to TRBD1. V trimming: 6 bases; J trimming: 7 bases; junction bases outside the gene matches: 9. CDR1 and CDR2 from the germline V gene are SGDLS and YYNGEE. The CDR3 runs 14 residues.

As for this clone: In the same sample, other DNA sequences code for this CDR3. This sequence joins TRBV19 and TRBJ2-7; the D is unclear. With 1 base removed from V and 1 base from J, the gap between germline ends came to 8 bases. This CDR3 is 14 amino acids long. Germline values: CDR1 LNHDA, CDR2 SQIVND (reference sequence). The CDR3 protein is CASSIAARSYEQYF. The CDR3 region has the DNA TGTGCCAGTAGTATAGCCGCCAGATCCTACGAGCAGTACTTC. Complete variable domain (other parts from reference TRBV19 and TRBJ2-7): DGGITQSPKYLFRKEGQNVTLSCEQNLNHDAMYWYRQDPGQGLRLIYYSQIVNDFQKGDIAEGYSVSREKKESFPLTVTSAQKNPTAFYLCASSIAARSYEQYFGPGTRLTVT.

The chain employs TRBV6-2 or TRBV6-3 and TRBJ2-1; 9 nucleotides align to TRBD1. The junction had 12 bases not matched to a gene; V was cut back by 0 bases and J by 15 bases. Germline CDR1 reads MNHEY; CDR2 reads SVGEGT. The CDR3 length is 15 residues. CDR3 in amino acids: CASSYSGTGYIGPFF. The CDR3 nucleotides read TGTGCCAGCAGTTACTCGGGGACAGGGTATATTGGCCCGTTCTTC.

The sample holds one count of this clone. The rearrangement joins TRBV4-3 to TRBJ2-7, with a weak D call TRBD2 (6 bases). The germline V gene encodes CDR1 LGHNA and CDR2 YSLEER. There are 16 residues in the CDR3. V was clipped by 0 bases and J by 0 bases, with 12 bases between them. The CDR3 nucleotides are TGCGCCAGCAGCCAAGATAGCGGTACTAGCTCCTACGAGCAGTACTTC. Its protein product is CASSQDSGTSSYEQYF.

The V call is TRBV7-2, the J call TRBJ1-2, with a tentative D call TRBD1 (5 bases). The CDR3 is made up of 14 amino acids. Germline CDR1 is SGHTA and CDR2 is FQGNSA. With 5 bases removed from V and 1 base from J, the gap between germline ends came to 11 bases. The CDR3 sequence is CASSPGEGNYGYTF. DNA of the CDR3: TGTGCCAGCAGCCCGGGGGAGGGTAACTATGGCTACACCTTC.

The gene calls are TRBV5-6 and TRBJ1-1; 7 bases map to TRBD1. The junction had 4 bases not matched to a gene; V was cut back by 4 bases and J by 1 base. The CDR3 has 14 residues. The germline gives CDR1 SGHDT, CDR2 YYEEEE. The CDR3 protein is CASSAGQSNTEAFF. CDR3 DNA sequence: TGTGCCAGCAGCGCGGGACAGTCGAACACTGAAGCTTTCTTT.

CDR3 sequence reads: CASSLDRADYEQYF. CDR3 nucleotide sequence: TGCGCCAGCAGCCTGGACAGGGCAGATTACGAGCAGTACTTC. This sequence joins TRBV4-3 and TRBJ2-7; 8 nucleotides line up with TRBD1. CDR1 LGHNA and CDR2 YSLEER come from the germline V gene. V was pared by 4 bases and J by 4 bases, with 6 bases of the junction left unmatched. This CDR3 comprises 14 residues.

The chain couples TRBV19 to TRBJ2-7; 9 bases are a match to TRBD1. This CDR3 is 14 amino acids long. Germline V lookup: CDR1 LNHDA, CDR2 SQIVND (reference sequence). Trimming at V came to 7 bases and at J to 0 bases, leaving 4 bases not matched to a gene. CDR3: CASTRTGDSYEQYF. CDR3 DNA: TGTGCCAGTACCAGGACAGGGGACTCCTACGAGCAGTACTTC. Drawing the rest from reference TRBV19 and TRBJ2-7, the complete variable domain is DGGITQSPKYLFRKEGQNVTLSCEQNLNHDAMYWYRQDPGQGLRLIYYSQIVNDFQKGDIAEGYSVSREKKESFPLTVTSAQKNPTAFYLCASTRTGDSYEQYFGPGTRLTVT.

The chain carries TRBV6-5 and TRBJ2-7; maybe TRBD2 (5 bases). V lost 2 bases and J 1 base, leaving 12 bases between the germline ends. The V gene's germline CDR1 is MNHEY and CDR2 SVGAGI. The CDR3 is 15 residues long. CDR3 in amino acids: CASSYDGDPSYEQYF. CDR3 coding DNA: TGTGCCAGCAGTTACGACGGGGATCCTTCCTACGAGCAGTACTTC.

The gene calls are TRBV6-5 and TRBJ1-5; D is unclear. The CDR3 totals 14 residues. CDR1 is MNHEY and CDR2 is SVGAGI in the germline V gene. V lost 6 bases to trimming and J lost 7 bases, with 16 bases between them. The CDR3 protein is CASSSTYGNQPQHF. The DNA for the CDR3 is TGTGCCAGCAGCTCGACATACGGGAACCAGCCCCAGCATTTT.